This record looks at one T cell receptor (beta chain) sequence and its context. The source of the sample is a study of shared clonotypes between healthy human individuals. Only in-frame clones appear in the TCRdb table, and some are missing; sequencing was by immunoSEQ multiplex PCR. The sample holds about 380,000 clones, roughly 96% seen once. The CD8 memory fraction combined CD45RO+ cells with TemRA cells (CCR7-negative CD45RA+). The length of the CDR3 is 16 residues. Germline V gene data show CDR1 as SGHRS and CDR2 as YFSETQ. V was pared by 1 base and J by 4 bases, with 16 bases between. The chain carries TRBV5-1 and TRBJ2-3; D is perhaps TRBD2 (6 bases). Material for sequencing was memory CD8+ T cells sorted from blood. The subset: CD45RO+ cells pooled with CCR7-negative TemRA cells. The source is a man younger than 40 in good health. This CDR3 is CASSLTAGSLADTQYF. The CDR3 coding sequence is TGCGCCAGCAGCTTGACTGCCGGGAGTTTGGCAGATACGCAGTATTTT.